A selection of T cell receptor beta chains follows, all from one sample in a study of beta chain features in type 1 diabetes. The method was immunoSEQ multiplex PCR; TCRdb's version includes in-frame clones alone and lacks a portion of them. There are some 500,000 clones in the sample; roughly an eighth occur only once, and 0.045% to 0.06% lies in the top ten. The material sequenced was naive CD4+ T cells from blood. The receptor set was obtained from a woman younger than 30 in good health. Each CDR3 is given with its conserved first and last residue. The D gene is left open where the match is weak. Only part of the rows carry a size: once, few, many, or a class if the clone is expanded.

clone size | J gene | V gene | D gene | CDR3 DNA | CDR3 protein
few | TRBJ1-2 | TRBV7-3 | . | TGTGCCAGCAGCTTAGCTCCTCCGACAGGCTCGGGATATGGCTACACCTTC | CASSLAPPTGSGYGYTF
few | TRBJ2-7 | TRBV14 | TRBD1 | TGTGCCAGCAGCCTTTTAGGGGGCGGTAAGCAGTACTTC | CASSLLGGGKQYF
few | TRBJ1-1 | TRBV10-3 | . | TGTGCCATCAGTTCACAGGGCGCTGAAGCTTTCTTT | CAISSQGAEAFF
. | TRBJ2-7 | TRBV5-1 | . | TGCGCCAGCAGTTTGCGGGGATCCCCCTACGAGCAGTACTTC | CASSLRGSPYEQYF
. | TRBJ1-1 | TRBV7-8 | . | TGTGCCACCATCGGGGGATTGAACACTGAAGCTTTCTTT | CATIGGLNTEAFF
few | TRBJ2-5 | TRBV28 | TRBD1 | TGTGCCAGCACCGGACAGGCCCGAGGGGCCCAGTACTTC | CASTGQARGAQYF
. | TRBJ2-7 | TRBV19 | . | TGTGCCAGTAGTCCACAGGGTTACGAGCAGTACTTC | CASSPQGYEQYF
. | TRBJ1-1 | TRBV29-1 | TRBD1 | TGCAGCGTTCGCCCGCAGACAGGGATGAACACTGAAGCTTTCTTT | CSVRPQTGMNTEAFF
. | TRBJ2-5 | TRBV7-7 | . | TGTGCTAGCAGCTTAGCAGGGAGCCAAGAGACCCAGTACTTC | CASSLAGSQETQYF
. | TRBJ2-3 | TRBV9 | . | TGTGCCAGCAGTCAACCTAGCACAGATACGCAGTATTTT | CASSQPSTDTQYF
. | TRBJ2-1 | TRBV15 | . | TGTGCCACCAGCAGCGTATTGAATCCCTTCAATGAGCAGTTCTTC | CATSSVLNPFNEQFF
. | TRBJ2-6 | TRBV4-2 | . | TGTGCCAGCGGCGATGTGGGCTCTGGGGCCAACGTCCTGACTTTC | CASGDVGSGANVLTF
. | TRBJ1-2 | TRBV4-2 | . | TGTGCCAGCAGCCAAGCCAATTTCGACTTCTCTAACTATGGCTACACCTTC | CASSQANFDFSNYGYTF
few | TRBJ2-5 | TRBV30 | . | TGTGCCTGGAGTGTACGTCGACAGGCGTCCTTTAGAGAGACCCAGTACTTC | CAWSVRRQASFRETQYF
few | TRBJ2-1 | TRBV28 | . | TGTGCCAGCAGTCCGCACGTTAGGGTCCCCCACAATGAGCAGTTCTTC | CASSPHVRVPHNEQFF
. | TRBJ2-1 | TRBV14 | . | TGTGCCAGCAGCCAACACCAGCTCCCCTACAATGAGCAGTTCTTC | CASSQHQLPYNEQFF
. | TRBJ2-5 | TRBV5-1 | TRBD1 | TGCGCCAGCAGCTTAGGGACAGGGGAATACGAGACCCAGTACTTC | CASSLGTGEYETQYF
. | TRBJ2-2 | TRBV4-1 | TRBD1 | TGCGCCAGCAGCCAAGATACCGGGACAGGAGTTTCTGGGGAGCTGTTTTTT | CASSQDTGTGVSGELFF
. | TRBJ2-2 | TRBV5-1 | . | TGCGCCAGCAGTGCACGAGAGGGGCAGGGTCACACCGGGGAGCTGTTTTTT | CASSAREGQGHTGELFF
few | TRBJ1-1 | TRBV7-9 | . | TGTGCCAGCAGCTTAGGCGGACGGCCGAACACTGAAGCTTTCTTT | CASSLGGRPNTEAFF
few | TRBJ2-7 | TRBV30 | . | TGTGCCTGTGGGAGGTACTACGAGCAGTACTTC | CACGRYYEQYF
few | TRBJ2-4 | TRBV5-4 | . | TGTGCCAGCAGCCCTAAATATTCGGCCAAAAACATTCAGTACTTC | CASSPKYSAKNIQYF
. | TRBJ2-7 | TRBV6-1 | TRBD1 | TGTGCCAGCAGGACCGGACAGGGCGGGTACGAGCAGTACTTC | CASRTGQGGYEQYF
. | TRBJ2-1 | TRBV6-5 | . | TGTGCCAGCAGTTATTCGCCCGCGAGCTCCTACAATGAGCAGTTCTTC | CASSYSPASSYNEQFF
few | TRBJ2-5 | TRBV5-1 | . | TGCGCCAGCAGCTTGGCCCAAGTCCAGACCCAGTACTTC | CASSLAQVQTQYF
few | TRBJ1-2 | TRBV15 | TRBD1 | TGTGCCACCAGCGTACCGACAGGGAGGGGGCGAAGGGGTACCTATGGCTACACCTTC | CATSVPTGRGRRGTYGYTF
few | TRBJ2-1 | TRBV7-2 | TRBD2 | TGTGCCAGCAGCGCCGGGACTAGCGGGAGTATTTATGAGCAGTTCTTC | CASSAGTSGSIYEQFF
few | TRBJ2-4 | TRBV2 | . | TGTGCCAGCAGCGAAACAGGGATAGCCAAAAACATTCAGTACTTC | CASSETGIAKNIQYF
few | TRBJ2-5 | TRBV6-1 | . | TGTGCCAGCAGTGAAGCGCACAGCCAAGAGACCCAGTACTTC | CASSEAHSQETQYF
few | TRBJ1-1 | TRBV25-1 | TRBD1 | TGTGCCAGCAGCCCTACAGGGGGAAGAACTGAAGCTTTCTTT | CASSPTGGRTEAFF
. | TRBJ2-3 | TRBV6-5 | . | TGTGCCAGCGGAGGAAGGTGGGCAGATACGCAGTATTTT | CASGGRWADTQYF
. | TRBJ2-5 | TRBV28 | TRBD1 | TGTGCCAGCAGTCCGAGGTGGAGGACAGGGAAAGAGACCCAGTACTTC | CASSPRWRTGKETQYF
. | TRBJ1-2 | TRBV14 | . | TGTGCCAGCAGCCAAGTAGGAACGGGTATCTATGGCTACACCTTC | CASSQVGTGIYGYTF
few | TRBJ2-1 | TRBV4-1 | TRBD2 | TGCGCCAGCGGACTCTCCGGGACTAGCGGGGGTGTTGAGCAGTTCTTC | CASGLSGTSGGVEQFF
. | TRBJ2-1 | TRBV30 | TRBD2 | TGTGCCTGGAGCATAAAACCGGGACTAGGACTAATGAAGCAGTTCTTC | CAWSIKPGLGLMKQFF
few | TRBJ1-6 | TRBV19 | . | TGTGCCAGTAGTTCACAAACAGGGCGGACACCCCTCCACTTT | CASSSQTGRTPLHF
few | TRBJ2-3 | TRBV5-4 | TRBD1 | TGTGCCAGCAGCTGGGGACAGGGGAGCACAGATACGCAGTATTTT | CASSWGQGSTDTQYF
few | TRBJ2-7 | TRBV10-3 | . | TGTGCCATCAGTCCAAGCCAGGGCAGCCCGCCCTACGAGCAGTACTTC | CAISPSQGSPPYEQYF
. | TRBJ2-5 | TRBV25-1 | TRBD1 | TGTGCCAGCAGTGTCGGGACAGCGAAAGAGACCCAGTACTTC | CASSVGTAKETQYF
few | TRBJ2-5 | TRBV5-1 | TRBD2 | TGCGCCAGCAGCTTAGGAGCGGGGGAAGAGACCCAGTACTTC | CASSLGAGEETQYF
. | TRBJ2-4 | TRBV11-2 | TRBD2 | TGTGCCAGCAGCTTTTACAGCGGGGAGGCAGCCAAAAACATTCAGTACTTC | CASSFYSGEAAKNIQYF
few | TRBJ2-3 | TRBV4-1 | TRBD1 | TGCGCCAGCAGCAGAGAGGACAGGGAAGCAGATACGCAGTATTTT | CASSREDREADTQYF